This T cell receptor beta chain was observed in a study of cytomegalovirus exposure and HLA in healthy donors (dated by TCRdb to about 2017). About the full investigation: In an earlier analysis of roughly 590 of the donors, 250 to 350 Gb of sequence data and approximately 100 million unique TCR beta sequences from about 190 million T cells were reported. Around 330 gigabases of sequencing data and roughly 80 million unique TCR sequences made up an early release that covered fewer than 650 HLA-typed donors. Of the 350 to 450 genotyped donors, over 80% were placed in the genetic ancestry cluster associated with self-reported Caucasian donors. The study aimed to test whether cataloging public T cell receptors could reveal signatures of past pathogen exposure. The study used immunosequencing to profile the T cell repertoires of hundreds of subjects and linked those repertoires to cytomegalovirus serostatus. Besides the first cohort of approximately 710 subjects, a separate validation cohort made up of roughly 120 different subjects was used. To predict cytomegalovirus infection status, the study brought together high-throughput TCR immunosequencing, statistical association of individual TCRs with disease status, and machine learning. A later analysis re-analyzed previously published TCR beta repertoires from roughly 600 donors and added high-resolution HLA genotyping to study TCR occurrence patterns. Rather than using new phenotypic data, the later analysis identified candidate immune exposures from TCR beta sequences and from how often those sequences occurred across donors. An earlier analysis of roughly 580 of the donors used high-throughput TCR beta sequencing to judge whether each TCR beta V gene segment behaved as functional or pseudogenic. Donor age, sex, ethnicity and CMV serostatus were compiled together with the repertoire data. A later genetic analysis used genome-wide SNP genotypes for about 65% of the roughly 700 donors, treating that subset as a discovery cohort. Every discovery cohort repertoire had been produced on one sequencing platform. Class I and class II HLA loci were covered by the typing at four-digit resolution. The number of typed donors differed by locus: roughly 629-640 for A, B, C, DRB1 and DQB1; approximately 530 for DQA1; over 600 for DPA1; and some 450 for DPB1. A handful of DR-DQ haplotypes were handled as single units for association and clustering because linkage in the cohort was strong. On average, 235,054 unique TCR beta nucleotide sequences were sequenced per donor among a few hundred genotyped donors of the cohort, with roughly 18% of those sequences being non-productive.

Points on this clone: No cognate antigen has been identified for it. The record has no base qualities; no much larger clone is one base away.

The library was produced with the immunoSEQ multiplex PCR assay. The multiplex PCR relied on a mix of 60 forward primers for TCR Vbeta segments and 13 reverse primers for TCR Jbeta segments. The CDR3 region of rearranged TCR beta genes was amplified from genomic DNA by a multiplex PCR assay. The Illumina HiSeq System was used to sequence the amplified TCR beta libraries as 87-base-pair reads. The original pipeline was this. A later analysis tallied tens of millions of unique TCR beta chains across the approximately 670 repertoires, and roughly 11 million of those chains were shared by two or more donors. Raw reads were error-corrected and collapsed into unique sequences by a nearest-neighbor algorithm in which closely related sequences were merged to remove PCR and sequencing errors. V, D and J gene segments were assigned by aligning CDR3 sequences to IMGT reference sequences. Each retained sequence needed at least a six-nucleotide match to both a V gene segment and a J gene segment. Rearrangements were called productive when the CDR3 lacked stop codons and stayed in frame with V and J; all others were non-productive. Following IMGT convention, CDR3 was defined as the stretch from the second conserved V-encoded cysteine to the conserved J-encoded phenylalanine. In an earlier analysis of some 550 of the donors, sequences lacking an unambiguous match to a single V gene segment were excluded. An earlier analysis of 587 of the donors called V segments functional above 56.7% productive rearrangements and segregating when the between-donor standard deviation exceeded 5%. To diagnose cytomegalovirus status from the catalog of TCR beta chain sequences, a statistical classification framework was built. V and J gene assignment, in a later analysis, came from comparing TCR nucleotide sequences with IMGT/GENE-DB human TR gene sequences. Using the TCRdist pipeline, a later analysis assigned CDR3 sequences along with most-parsimonious VDJ recombination scenarios. In a later analysis, every TCR beta chain was defined by the combination of its CDR3 amino acid sequence and its V-gene family, and reads without a unique V-gene family were dropped. To address suspected cross-contamination and a sequencing artifact, a later analysis removed a few hundred highly shared, low-generation-probability nucleotide sequences. In a later analysis, a clonal expansion index for each public chain was calculated from normalized within-repertoire ranks of inferred template counts. A later analysis computed generation probabilities with a VDJ recombination model fitted to out-of-frame rearrangements, and checked the results against IGoR. Hypergeometric tests were used in a later analysis to score TCR-TCR, TCR-HLA and TCR-CMV co-occurrence, with a repertoire-size bias correction applied to the TCR pairs. In a later analysis, false discovery rates were estimated by permuting HLA or CMV assignments 20 times. In a later analysis, co-occurring TCRs were grouped with DBSCAN, and TCRdist sequence similarity was added when clustering was performed within HLA-allele-positive subsets. For co-occurrence clustering, repertoires with fewer than 30,000 or more than 120,000 public chains were excluded, along with 4 to 6 repertoires with anomalous nucleotide sharing. The table comes from immuneACCESS by way of TCRdb, which keeps in-frame sequences with V and J called. Part of the clones is missing from these tables; in studies checked, under half for an unresolved V gene and the rest for unknown reasons. V and J calls and clone size are given by that table; D and trimming were obtained from the DNA. For this sample the table gives tens of thousands of clones, of which 75% were detected only once. The ten most abundant clones make up 2% to 2.5% of the sample.

The cohort was made up of 666 healthy bone marrow donors. At the time of sampling, every cohort member was nominally healthy, though immune exposures that went unrecorded were likely present. The donor tested CMV seronegative, placing the donor among the roughly 340 seronegative members of the cohort. A peripheral blood sample was provided by each donor, and peripheral blood mononuclear cells were used for TCR beta sequencing. Genomic DNA was extracted from the blood cell samples with the Qiagen DNeasy Blood Extraction Kit. Taken from the germline V gene, the CDR1 and CDR2 loops are SGHRS and YFSETQ. For this chain, trimming is 4 bases at the V end and 4 bases at the J end, and the number of junction bases without a gene match is 7. The CDR3 numbers 14 residues from cysteine through phenylalanine. The only DNA kept is the CDR3, 42 bases in frame from the first base. The full study reports these points: The authors suggested that the approach could potentially be generalized to other disease states and immunological phenotypes. Because some donors lacked HLA typing at each locus, the association tests relied only on the typed subset. The earlier analysis of 587 of the donors excluded seventeen rarely observed V segments, including chromosome 9 orphons, because counts were too low. The classifier was reported to diagnose cytomegalovirus status with high specificity and sensitivity in both the original cohort and the validation cohort. In a later analysis, HLA-associated TCR beta chains were found to be more clonally expanded and to have lower generation probabilities than equally common non-associated chains. A group of highly shared sequence variants was considered likely to be a technical artifact of the sequencing pipeline. In the study, some 160 TCR beta chains were listed as associated with cytomegalovirus. An association between a missense DCLRE1C variant and V-gene and J-gene trimming of TCR beta chains was found in a later genetic analysis and replicated in an independent cohort. Assigning TCR associations to individual alleles was difficult when HLA alleles, especially DR and DQ, strongly co-occurred. Most CMV-associated TCR beta chains appeared to be HLA-restricted in a later analysis, and the HLA associations seemed to be driven largely by CMV exposure. A further reported finding was that TCR beta sequences accurately predicted the HLA-A and HLA-B alleles for most subjects in the first cohort. Compared with the roughly 710-donor mean, donors in an Asian-associated ancestry cluster had fewer N-insertions in productive TCRs, according to a later genetic analysis. Linkage disequilibrium might explain the correlated functional status among segregating V segments, but an unknown experimental factor could not be excluded. Roughly uniform sequencing depth across donors was assumed in presence/absence analyses, although this assumption may not hold. Only TCR beta chains were sequenced in this cohort, and the absence of alpha or paired-chain data limited detectable features. Some IMGT-functional V segments, including TRBV6-2 and TRBV6-3, could not be told apart with the 87-base-pair reads, so those segments were excluded. A later analysis reported that several top co-occurrence clusters appeared linked to parvovirus B19, influenza, CMV and Epstein-Barr virus. Specific HLA alleles were associated with more than 15,000 TCR beta sequences at a false discovery rate of 0.05 in a later analysis. The only immune exposure information available for the cohort was CMV serostatus. A few of the identified cytomegalovirus-associated TCR beta chains were confirmed in vitro to be specific for cytomegalovirus antigens. Most TCR sequences were observed very rarely across donors, whereas some public TCRs were present in many individuals. An earlier analysis of 587 of the donors showed that most TCR beta V segments appeared in productive rearrangements either about 87% or about 30% of the time, which broadly matched IMGT annotations. In a later analysis, TCR association rates were found to vary across HLA loci, with the most associated TCRs seen for DRB1 alleles and the fewest for HLA-C alleles.

Sequencing was carried out using PBMCs. The chain is encoded by TRBV5-1 joined to TRBJ2-7; 8 bases in the middle match TRBD1. The receptor's source is a man in his forties in good health and CMV-seronegative. The DNA sequence follows: TGCGCCAGCAGCGATGGACAGGGATTTTACGAGCAGTACTTC. Its translation reads: CASSDGQGFYEQYF.